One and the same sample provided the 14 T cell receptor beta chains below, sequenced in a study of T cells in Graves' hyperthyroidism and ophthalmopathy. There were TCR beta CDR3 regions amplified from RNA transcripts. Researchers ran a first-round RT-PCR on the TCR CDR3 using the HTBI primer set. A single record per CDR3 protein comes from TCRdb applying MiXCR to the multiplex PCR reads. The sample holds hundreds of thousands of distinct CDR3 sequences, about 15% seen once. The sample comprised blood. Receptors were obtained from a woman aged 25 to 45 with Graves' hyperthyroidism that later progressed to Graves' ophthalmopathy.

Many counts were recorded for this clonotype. CDR3 region: CASSLYPGRITEAFF. The CDR3 DNA is TGTGCCAGCAGCTTATATCCAGGGCGAATCACTGAAGCTTTCTTT. The rearrangement links TRBV7-2 to TRBJ1-1; a weak D match, TRBD1 (5 bases). This CDR3 is 15 amino acids long. CDR1 SGHTA and CDR2 FQGNSA come from the germline V gene. Trimming took 2 bases from V and 4 from J, leaving 14 bases between them. Variable domain in full (rest from reference TRBV7-2 and TRBJ1-1): GAGVSQSPSNKVTEKGKDVELRCDPISGHTALYWYRQSLGQGLEFLIYFQGNSAPDKSGLPSDRFSAERTGGSVSTLTIQRTQQEDSAVYLCASSLYPGRITEAFFGQGTRLTVV.

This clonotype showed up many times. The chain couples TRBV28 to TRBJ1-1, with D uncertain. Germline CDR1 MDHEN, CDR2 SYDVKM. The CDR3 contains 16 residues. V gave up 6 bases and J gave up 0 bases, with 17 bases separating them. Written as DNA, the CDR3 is TGTGCCAGCAGGGCAGATCGAACCTCAATGAACACTGAAGCTTTCTTT. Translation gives CASRADRTSMNTEAFF.

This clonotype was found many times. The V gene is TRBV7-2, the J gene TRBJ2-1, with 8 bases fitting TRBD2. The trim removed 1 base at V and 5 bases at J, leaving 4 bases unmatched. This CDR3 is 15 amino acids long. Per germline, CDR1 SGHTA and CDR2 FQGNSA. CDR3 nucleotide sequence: TGTGCCAGCAGCTTAGACGGGAGGGAGCACAATGAGCAGTTCTTC. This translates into CASSLDGREHNEQFF.

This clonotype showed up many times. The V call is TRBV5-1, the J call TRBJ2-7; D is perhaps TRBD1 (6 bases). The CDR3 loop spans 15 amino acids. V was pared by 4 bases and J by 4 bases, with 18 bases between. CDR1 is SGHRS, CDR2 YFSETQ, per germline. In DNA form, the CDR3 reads TGCGCCAGCAGCCTTACGACAGGAAGCCTTTACGAGCAGTACTTC. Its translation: CASSLTTGSLYEQYF.

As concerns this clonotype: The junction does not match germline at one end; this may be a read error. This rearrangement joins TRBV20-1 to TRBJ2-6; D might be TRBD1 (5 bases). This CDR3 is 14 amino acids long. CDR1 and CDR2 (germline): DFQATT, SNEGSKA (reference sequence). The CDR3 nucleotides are TGCAGTGCTAGAGAGAGCTCTGGGGCCATCGTCCTGACTTTC. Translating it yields CSARESSGAIVLTF.

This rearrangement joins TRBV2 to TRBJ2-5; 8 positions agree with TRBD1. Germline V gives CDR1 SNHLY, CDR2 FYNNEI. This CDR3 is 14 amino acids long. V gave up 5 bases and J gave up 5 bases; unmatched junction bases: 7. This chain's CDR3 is CASSLGAGGETQYF. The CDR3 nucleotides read TGTGCCAGCAGTTTAGGGGCAGGGGGCGAGACCCAGTACTTC.

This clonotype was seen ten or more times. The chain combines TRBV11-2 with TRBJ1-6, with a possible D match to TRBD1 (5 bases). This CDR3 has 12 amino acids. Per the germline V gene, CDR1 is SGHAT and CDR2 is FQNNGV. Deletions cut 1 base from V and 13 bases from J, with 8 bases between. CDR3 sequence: CASSLGTSPLHF. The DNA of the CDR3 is TGTGCCAGCAGCTTAGGGACAAGTCCCCTCCACTTT. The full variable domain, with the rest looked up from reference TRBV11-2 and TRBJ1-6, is EAGVAQSPRYKIIEKRQSVAFWCNPISGHATLYWYQQILGQGPKLLIQFQNNGVVDDSQLPKDRFSAERLKGVDSTLKIQPAKLEDSAVYLCASSLGTSPLHFGNGTRLTVT.

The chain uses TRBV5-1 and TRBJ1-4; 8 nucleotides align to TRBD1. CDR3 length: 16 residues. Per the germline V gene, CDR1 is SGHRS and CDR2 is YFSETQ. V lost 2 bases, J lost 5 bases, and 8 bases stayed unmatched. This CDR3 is CASSFYGQGENEKLFF. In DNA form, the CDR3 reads TGCGCCAGCAGCTTCTACGGACAGGGCGAAAATGAAAAACTGTTTTTT.

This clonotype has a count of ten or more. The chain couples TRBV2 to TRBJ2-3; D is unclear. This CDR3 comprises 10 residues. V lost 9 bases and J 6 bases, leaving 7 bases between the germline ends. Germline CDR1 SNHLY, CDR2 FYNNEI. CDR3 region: CASAVDTQYF. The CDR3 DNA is TGTGCCAGTGCAGTGGATACGCAGTATTTT.

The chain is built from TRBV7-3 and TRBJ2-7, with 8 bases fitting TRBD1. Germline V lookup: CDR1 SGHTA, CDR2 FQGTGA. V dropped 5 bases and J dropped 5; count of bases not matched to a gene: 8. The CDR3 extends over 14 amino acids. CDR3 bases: TGTGCCAGCAGCCCAACCCGGACAGGGCACGAGCAGTACTTC. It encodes CASSPTRTGHEQYF.

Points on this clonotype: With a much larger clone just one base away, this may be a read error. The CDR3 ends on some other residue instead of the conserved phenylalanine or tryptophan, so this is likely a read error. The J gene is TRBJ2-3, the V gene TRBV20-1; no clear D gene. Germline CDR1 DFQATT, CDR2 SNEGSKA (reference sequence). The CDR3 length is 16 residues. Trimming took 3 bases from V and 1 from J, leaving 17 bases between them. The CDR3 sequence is CSARSVARSGTDTQYS. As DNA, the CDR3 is TGCAGTGCTAGGTCAGTGGCTCGCTCGGGCACAGATACGCAGTATTCT.

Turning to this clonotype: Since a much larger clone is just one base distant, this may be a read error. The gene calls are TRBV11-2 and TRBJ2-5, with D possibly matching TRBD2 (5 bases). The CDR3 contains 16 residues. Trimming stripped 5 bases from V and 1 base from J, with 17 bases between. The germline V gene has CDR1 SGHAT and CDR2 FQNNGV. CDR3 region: CASSLHPDFRQETQYF. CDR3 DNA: TGTGCCAGCAGCCTCCACCCGGACTTCCGCCAAGAGACCCAGTACTTC.

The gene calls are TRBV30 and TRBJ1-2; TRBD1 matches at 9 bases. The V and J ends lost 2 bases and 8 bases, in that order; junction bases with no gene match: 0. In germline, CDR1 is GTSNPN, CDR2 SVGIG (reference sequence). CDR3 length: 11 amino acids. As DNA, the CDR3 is TGTGCCTGGAGTACAGGGGGCGGCTACACCTTC. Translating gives CAWSTGGGYTF.

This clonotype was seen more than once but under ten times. The CDR3 sequence: CASSLWGAATETQYF. CDR3 DNA sequence: TGTGCCAGCAGCCTGTGGGGGGCGGCAACAGAGACCCAGTACTTC. The gene calls are TRBV3-1 and TRBJ2-5, with D perhaps given as TRBD1 or TRBD2 (6 bases each). The CDR3 totals 15 residues. Germline CDR1 is LGHDT and CDR2 is YNNKEL (reference sequence). Trimming removed 4 bases at V and 4 bases at J, with 16 bases between.